This T cell receptor (beta chain) is from a study of blood T cell repertoires in COVID-19. Study background: Material from acute and convalescent COVID-19 was sourced from the United States, Italy and Spain. T cells, B-cell-depleted T cells, or PBMCs provided the cDNA or gDNA that served as material.

This clone was seen a single time. In the original analysis: Amplification of reference gene primers provided the estimated nucleated cell counts. Clones were read by immunoSEQ multiplex PCR, and TCRdb kept only the in-frame ones, dropping some. Clone size and V and J calls were adopted from that table, with D and trimming inferred from the DNA. The repertoire includes about 80,000 clones, approximately 80% of them detected once, and 30% to 40% sits in the top ten. The V gene's germline CDR1 is MNHEY and CDR2 SVGAGI. The CDR3 totals 15 residues. Trimming removed 10 bases at V and 0 bases at J, with 13 bases between.

The chain has TRBV6-5 and TRBJ2-6; D may be TRBD1 (6 bases). The sequence was obtained from a woman in her seventies with acute or convalescent COVID-19. Sequencing was carried out using peripheral blood. The DNA of the CDR3 is TGTGCCACCGAGACAGGCAGCTCTGGGGCCAACGTCCTGACTTTC. It is translated as CATETGSSGANVLTF.